These T cell receptor beta chains were read from a single sample in a study of a mutant IDH1 vaccine in newly diagnosed glioma. Sequenced by immunoSEQ multiplex PCR; TCRdb stores in-frame clones only, minus some. The data hold 35,000 to 40,000 clones, with around 84% observed a single time. Their antigens remain unidentified. The starting material was PBMCs, obtained from a glioma patient whose treatment included an IDH1 peptide vaccine. These receptors were obtained from a man aged 35 to 55 with glioma. Each CDR3 is given with its conserved first and last residue. D genes are given only for firm matches. The size entry is marked missing in some rows and otherwise reads once, few, many or a size class.

J gene: TRBJ2-7
D gene: TRBD2
CDR3 length: 15
clone size: .
V gene: TRBV6-1
CDR3 DNA: TGTGCCAGCAGTGAGGGGCTAGCGGGGTACTACGAGCAGTACTTC
CDR3 protein: CASSEGLAGYYEQYF

J gene: TRBJ2-1
D gene: .
CDR3 length: 10
clone size: few
V gene: TRBV11-3
CDR3 DNA: TGTGCCAGCAGCCAGGGTGGGCAGTTCTTC
CDR3 protein: CASSQGGQFF

J gene: TRBJ1-1
D gene: .
CDR3 length: 15
clone size: .
V gene: TRBV6-5
CDR3 DNA: TGTGCCAGCAGTTCACCGCGGATGGCGAACACTGAAGCTTTCTTT
CDR3 protein: CASSSPRMANTEAFF

J gene: TRBJ2-2
D gene: .
CDR3 length: 13
clone size: .
V gene: TRBV5-1
CDR3 DNA: TGCGCCAGCAGCTTTATCAGGGCTGGGGAGCTGTTTTTT
CDR3 protein: CASSFIRAGELFF

J gene: TRBJ2-2
D gene: .
CDR3 length: 13
clone size: .
V gene: TRBV7-9
CDR3 DNA: TGTGCCAGCGTCGGTAGCTCCACCGGGGAGCTGTTTTTT
CDR3 protein: CASVGSSTGELFF

J gene: TRBJ2-7
D gene: .
CDR3 length: 14
clone size: .
V gene: TRBV27
CDR3 DNA: TGTGCCAGCAGTTTATCGTCAAGCTCCTACGAGCAGTACTTC
CDR3 protein: CASSLSSSSYEQYF

J gene: TRBJ2-1
D gene: .
CDR3 length: 13
clone size: once
V gene: TRBV21-1
CDR3 DNA: TGTGCCAGCAGCAGGCTCTGGACCCAGAGACAGTTCTTC
CDR3 protein: CASSRLWTQRQFF

J gene: TRBJ1-3
D gene: TRBD1
CDR3 length: 16
clone size: .
V gene: TRBV19
CDR3 DNA: TGTGCCAGTAGTCCAAGACAGGGGAGAACTGGAAACACCATATATTTT
CDR3 protein: CASSPRQGRTGNTIYF

J gene: TRBJ2-1
D gene: .
CDR3 length: 15
clone size: .
V gene: TRBV7-2
CDR3 DNA: TGTGCCAGCAGCTACGTCGGGACTGGCGTAAATGAGCAGTTCTTC
CDR3 protein: CASSYVGTGVNEQFF

J gene: TRBJ1-2
D gene: TRBD1
CDR3 length: 13
clone size: .
V gene: TRBV7-9
CDR3 DNA: TGTGCCAGCAGCTCGACAGGGGAGTATGGCTACACCTTC
CDR3 protein: CASSSTGEYGYTF

J gene: TRBJ2-7
D gene: .
CDR3 length: 17
clone size: .
V gene: TRBV7-9
CDR3 DNA: TGTGCCAGCAGCATTACCACCGCTGGGACGCTGGGAAACGAGCAGTACTTC
CDR3 protein: CASSITTAGTLGNEQYF

J gene: TRBJ2-7
D gene: .
CDR3 length: 13
clone size: .
V gene: TRBV5-1
CDR3 DNA: TGCGCCAGCCGGGAGGGGGCTGGTGTCGAGCAGTACTTC
CDR3 protein: CASREGAGVEQYF

J gene: TRBJ2-7
D gene: TRBD1
CDR3 length: 12
clone size: .
V gene: TRBV29-1
CDR3 DNA: TGCAGCGTTGAACAGGGGGTCCACGAGCAGTACTTC
CDR3 protein: CSVEQGVHEQYF

J gene: TRBJ1-3
D gene: .
CDR3 length: 14
clone size: .
V gene: TRBV10-3
CDR3 DNA: TGTGCCATCAGCCGAGGGGACTCTGGAAACACCATATATTTT
CDR3 protein: CAISRGDSGNTIYF

J gene: TRBJ2-7
D gene: .
CDR3 length: 16
clone size: few
V gene: TRBV5-5
CDR3 DNA: TGTGCCAGCAGCTTTGCTTGGGGGCTTAGCTCCTACGAGCAGTACTTC
CDR3 protein: CASSFAWGLSSYEQYF

J gene: TRBJ1-4
D gene: TRBD1
CDR3 length: 14
clone size: .
V gene: TRBV6-1
CDR3 DNA: TGTGCCAGCGACAGGGGAGCAACTAATGAAAAACTGTTTTTT
CDR3 protein: CASDRGATNEKLFF

J gene: TRBJ2-2
D gene: .
CDR3 length: 13
clone size: .
V gene: TRBV29-1
CDR3 DNA: TGCAGCGTTGGGGCGAGGGGGACCGGGGAGCTGTTTTTT
CDR3 protein: CSVGARGTGELFF

J gene: TRBJ1-1
D gene: .
CDR3 length: 14
clone size: .
V gene: TRBV6-5
CDR3 DNA: TGTGCCAGCAGTTACCAGTGGTTTGCCACTGAAGCTTTCTTT
CDR3 protein: CASSYQWFATEAFF

J gene: TRBJ1-1
D gene: TRBD1
CDR3 length: 15
clone size: .
V gene: TRBV10-3
CDR3 DNA: TGTGCCACTAGGGACAGGGGGAACGAGGGCACTGAAGCTTTCTTT
CDR3 protein: CATRDRGNEGTEAFF

J gene: TRBJ1-1
D gene: .
CDR3 length: 11
clone size: .
V gene: TRBV29-1
CDR3 DNA: TGCAGCGTAGGAAGGGTGACTGAAGCTTTCTTT
CDR3 protein: CSVGRVTEAFF

J gene: TRBJ1-1
D gene: TRBD1
CDR3 length: 13
clone size: .
V gene: TRBV28
CDR3 DNA: TGTGCCAGCTACAGGGGGATGAACACTGAAGCTTTCTTT
CDR3 protein: CASYRGMNTEAFF

J gene: TRBJ2-2
D gene: .
CDR3 length: 15
clone size: .
V gene: TRBV19
CDR3 DNA: TGTGCCAGTAGTATGACGGGGGCGAAGACCGGGGAGCTGTTTTTT
CDR3 protein: CASSMTGAKTGELFF

J gene: TRBJ2-7
D gene: TRBD2
CDR3 length: 13
clone size: once
V gene: TRBV6-5
CDR3 DNA: TGTGCCAGCAGTCGGGGGGATGCCTACGAGCAGTACTTC
CDR3 protein: CASSRGDAYEQYF

J gene: TRBJ2-7
D gene: .
CDR3 length: 12
clone size: .
V gene: TRBV2
CDR3 DNA: TGTGCCAGCACTCAAATTCGGGGGGAGCAGTACTTC
CDR3 protein: CASTQIRGEQYF

J gene: TRBJ2-2
D gene: TRBD2
CDR3 length: 18
clone size: .
V gene: TRBV7-2
CDR3 DNA: TGTGCCAGCAGCCCTCAGGGTTTAGCGGGACGGTACACCGGGGAGCTGTTTTTT
CDR3 protein: CASSPQGLAGRYTGELFF

J gene: TRBJ2-1
D gene: TRBD2
CDR3 length: 16
clone size: .
V gene: TRBV19
CDR3 DNA: TGTGCCAGTAGTTCACAAGGTGGGGGGAGGGCCAGTGAGCAGTTCTTC
CDR3 protein: CASSSQGGGRASEQFF

J gene: TRBJ2-1
D gene: .
CDR3 length: 12
clone size: .
V gene: TRBV6-5
CDR3 DNA: TGTGCCAGCAGTTACTTCACGGGTGAGCAGTTCTTC
CDR3 protein: CASSYFTGEQFF